A single sample is the source of the 5 T cell receptor beta chains below, sequenced in a study of cytotoxic CD8 clonotypes in ibrutinib-treated CLL. TCRdb's copy holds only in-frame clones and misses some; the assay was immunoSEQ multiplex PCR. The sample carries a few thousand clones, about 81% recorded once. The source was PBMCs, collected before ibrutinib treatment. These receptors were obtained from a human donor with chronic lymphocytic leukemia.

The J gene is TRBJ2-2, the V gene TRBV19, with D unresolved. Trimming shortened V by 2 bases and J by 2 bases, and 9 bases separated the two germline ends. Germline CDR1 reads LNHDA; CDR2 reads SQIVND (reference sequence). This CDR3 is built from 15 residues. CDR3 amino acids: CASSIRVLNTGELFF. The CDR3 nucleotides are TGTGCCAGTAGTATAAGGGTATTAAACACCGGGGAGCTGTTTTTT. Looking up the rest from reference TRBV19 and TRBJ2-2 gives the full variable domain: DGGITQSPKYLFRKEGQNVTLSCEQNLNHDAMYWYRQDPGQGLRLIYYSQIVNDFQKGDIAEGYSVSREKKESFPLTVTSAQKNPTAFYLCASSIRVLNTGELFFGEGSRLTVL.

This chain links TRBV5-7 with TRBJ2-6, with D unresolved. TRBV5-7 is an ORF, and what it does is uncertain. The CDR3 is 17 amino acids. With 7 bases removed from V and 5 bases from J, the gap between germline ends came to 22 bases. The CDR3 is CASGCCRVQSRANVLTF. DNA for the CDR3: TGTGCCAGCGGTTGTTGTCGCGTACAAAGTCGGGCCAACGTCCTGACTTTC.

This chain connects TRBV11-2 to TRBJ1-6; no firm D call. The CDR3 is 15 residues long. V lost 0 bases to trimming and J lost 7 bases, with 10 bases between them. Germline loops: CDR1 SGHAT, CDR2 FQNNGV. CDR3 nucleotide sequence: TGTGCCAGCAGCTTAGAGCTGGCCAACAATTCACCCCTCCACTTT. This codes for CASSLELANNSPLHF.

The rearrangement joins TRBV27 to TRBJ1-2; 11 bases fit TRBD1. The germline V gene has CDR1 MNHEY and CDR2 SMNVEV (reference sequence). The CDR3 is 13 amino acids. Trimming took 7 bases from V and 8 from J; bases not matched to a gene: 6. CDR3 region: CASTMDRGQGYTF. The CDR3 DNA reads TGTGCCAGCACCATGGACAGGGGGCAGGGCTACACCTTC.

The chain combines TRBV11-3 with TRBJ2-1, with 10 bases that match TRBD2. V gave up 4 bases and J gave up 5 bases; unmatched junction bases: 11. Per germline, CDR1 SGHNT and CDR2 YENEEA. CDR3 size: 17 residues. The chain's CDR3 is CASSSPGSGGGNNEQFF. CDR3 coding DNA: TGTGCCAGCAGCTCCCCAGGAAGCGGGGGGGGGAACAATGAGCAGTTCTTC.